This T cell receptor beta chain was recovered during a study of low-dose radiotherapy and immunotherapy resistance in tumors. Study in general: Cohort 2 was treated with 1 Gy per fraction every two weeks, amounting to 13 Gy across 26 weeks. On an every-two-weeks schedule, patients received intravenous nivolumab 240 mg, along with ipilimumab 1 mg/kg every six weeks.

Advanced solid tumors without tumor-infiltrating lymphocytes were required for inclusion. This CDR3 is built from 14 residues. V shed 5 bases and J shed 2 bases, with 12 bases lying between them. Germline V gives CDR1 SGHTA, CDR2 FQGNSA. First-strand cDNA relied on TRAV- and TRBV-specific primers spanning alpha and beta chains. TCR amplification used roughly 21 PCR cycles, a constant-region primer and a V-primer adapter. TCRdb reprocessed the reads via MiXCR and lists one record per CDR3 protein. The table records approximately 9,700 distinct CDR3 sequences, 35% to 50% of them present only once. The sequence came from a human donor with advanced metastatic prostate, ovarian, gallbladder or colorectal cancer (not recorded which). This table probably holds off-target reads from a library built for another chain. This chain links TRBV7-2 with TRBJ1-2; D gene unclear. The CDR3 reads CASSTEQINYGYTF. CDR3 in DNA: TGTGCCAGCAGCACTGAACAGATAAACTATGGCTACACCTTC. The whole variable domain, filled in from reference TRBV7-2 and TRBJ1-2, reads GAGVSQSPSNKVTEKGKDVELRCDPISGHTALYWYRQSLGQGLEFLIYFQGNSAPDKSGLPSDRFSAERTGGSVSTLTIQRTQQEDSAVYLCASSTEQINYGYTFGSGTRLTVV.